This is a list of T cell receptor beta chains from one sample in a study of blood T cell repertoires in COVID-19. Clones were sequenced by immunoSEQ multiplex PCR, and TCRdb holds only the in-frame ones, with some missing. Here the sample spans around 63,000 clones, approximately 89% being singletons. Source material: peripheral blood. Receptor source: a man aged 55 to 69 with acute or convalescent COVID-19. CDR3s include the opening cysteine and the closing phenylalanine or tryptophan. A D gene is named only where the DNA matches it firmly. Not all rows give a size; the values are once, few, many and, for expanded clones, a class.

CDR3 protein,CDR3 DNA,clone size,V gene,J gene,D gene
CAISGDSLNTEAFF,TGTGCCATCAGTGGGGACAGCTTGAACACTGAAGCTTTCTTT,-,TRBV10-3,TRBJ1-1,TRBD1
CASSQGPLDYGYTF,TGTGCCAGCAGTCAGGGTCCCCTGGACTATGGCTACACCTTC,-,TRBV6-5,TRBJ1-2,-
CASSWASGALDTQYF,TGTGCCAGCAGTTGGGCTAGCGGAGCCCTAGATACGCAGTATTTT,-,TRBV6-2/TRBV6-3,TRBJ2-3,TRBD2
CASSQPQGGNGYTF,TGTGCCAGCAGCCAGCCACAGGGGGGAAATGGCTACACCTTC,-,TRBV3-1/TRBV3-2,TRBJ1-2,TRBD1
CAISDLIGTSGGNEQFF,TGTGCCATCAGTGATCTCATCGGGACTAGCGGGGGCAATGAGCAGTTCTTC,-,TRBV10-3,TRBJ2-1,TRBD2
CASSLVVGGAEAFF,TGTGCCAGCAGCCTTGTCGTTGGCGGCGCTGAAGCTTTCTTT,-,TRBV6-5,TRBJ1-1,-
CAEEDRSFFSYTF,TGTGCCGAAGAGGACAGATCTTTCTTTAGCTACACCTTC,-,TRBV30,TRBJ1-2,-
CASSIGLGQGGSDTQYF,TGCGCCAGCAGCATCGGACTTGGGCAGGGGGGTTCAGATACGCAGTATTTT,-,TRBV5-1,TRBJ2-3,-
CASSQEAWTSGNAKNIQYF,TGTGCCAGCAGCCAAGAAGCCTGGACTAGCGGTAATGCCAAAAACATTCAGTACTTC,-,TRBV4-2,TRBJ2-4,TRBD2
CASSVGQGTEAFF,TGTGCCAGTAGTGTCGGACAGGGGACTGAAGCTTTCTTT,-,TRBV19,TRBJ1-1,TRBD1
CASSRLAGDTQYF,TGTGCCAGCAGCCGACTAGCGGGGGATACGCAGTATTTT,-,TRBV12-3/TRBV12-4,TRBJ2-3,TRBD2
CASSLSSYEQYF,TGTGCCAGCAGCCTTAGCTCCTACGAGCAGTACTTC,-,TRBV5-6,TRBJ2-7,-
CASSLRGDRNTEAFF,TGTGCCAGCAGCTTAAGGGGGGACAGGAACACTGAAGCTTTCTTT,medium-sized,TRBV7-8,TRBJ1-1,TRBD1
CASITGQGKPQHF,TGTGCCAGCATAACGGGACAGGGGAAGCCCCAGCATTTT,-,TRBV6-5,TRBJ1-5,TRBD1
CASSLGQSYGYTF,TGTGCCAGCAGCTTAGGACAGAGCTATGGCTACACCTTC,-,TRBV7-8,TRBJ1-2,-
CASSQDLGGRGEEKLFF,TGCGCCAGCAGCCAAGATTTGGGGGGGAGGGGAGAAGAAAAACTGTTTTTT,-,TRBV4-3,TRBJ1-4,-
CASTSAGGGYGYTF,TGTGCCAGTACCTCCGCAGGGGGCGGCTATGGCTACACCTTC,-,TRBV19,TRBJ1-2,TRBD1
CATSDPASGVADTQYF,TGTGCCACCAGTGACCCCGCTAGCGGGGTTGCAGATACGCAGTATTTT,-,TRBV24-1,TRBJ2-3,TRBD2
CASSLGLGAGGEQYF,TGTGCCAGCAGCTTAGGCCTTGGGGCAGGGGGCGAGCAGTACTTC,-,TRBV13,TRBJ2-7,TRBD1